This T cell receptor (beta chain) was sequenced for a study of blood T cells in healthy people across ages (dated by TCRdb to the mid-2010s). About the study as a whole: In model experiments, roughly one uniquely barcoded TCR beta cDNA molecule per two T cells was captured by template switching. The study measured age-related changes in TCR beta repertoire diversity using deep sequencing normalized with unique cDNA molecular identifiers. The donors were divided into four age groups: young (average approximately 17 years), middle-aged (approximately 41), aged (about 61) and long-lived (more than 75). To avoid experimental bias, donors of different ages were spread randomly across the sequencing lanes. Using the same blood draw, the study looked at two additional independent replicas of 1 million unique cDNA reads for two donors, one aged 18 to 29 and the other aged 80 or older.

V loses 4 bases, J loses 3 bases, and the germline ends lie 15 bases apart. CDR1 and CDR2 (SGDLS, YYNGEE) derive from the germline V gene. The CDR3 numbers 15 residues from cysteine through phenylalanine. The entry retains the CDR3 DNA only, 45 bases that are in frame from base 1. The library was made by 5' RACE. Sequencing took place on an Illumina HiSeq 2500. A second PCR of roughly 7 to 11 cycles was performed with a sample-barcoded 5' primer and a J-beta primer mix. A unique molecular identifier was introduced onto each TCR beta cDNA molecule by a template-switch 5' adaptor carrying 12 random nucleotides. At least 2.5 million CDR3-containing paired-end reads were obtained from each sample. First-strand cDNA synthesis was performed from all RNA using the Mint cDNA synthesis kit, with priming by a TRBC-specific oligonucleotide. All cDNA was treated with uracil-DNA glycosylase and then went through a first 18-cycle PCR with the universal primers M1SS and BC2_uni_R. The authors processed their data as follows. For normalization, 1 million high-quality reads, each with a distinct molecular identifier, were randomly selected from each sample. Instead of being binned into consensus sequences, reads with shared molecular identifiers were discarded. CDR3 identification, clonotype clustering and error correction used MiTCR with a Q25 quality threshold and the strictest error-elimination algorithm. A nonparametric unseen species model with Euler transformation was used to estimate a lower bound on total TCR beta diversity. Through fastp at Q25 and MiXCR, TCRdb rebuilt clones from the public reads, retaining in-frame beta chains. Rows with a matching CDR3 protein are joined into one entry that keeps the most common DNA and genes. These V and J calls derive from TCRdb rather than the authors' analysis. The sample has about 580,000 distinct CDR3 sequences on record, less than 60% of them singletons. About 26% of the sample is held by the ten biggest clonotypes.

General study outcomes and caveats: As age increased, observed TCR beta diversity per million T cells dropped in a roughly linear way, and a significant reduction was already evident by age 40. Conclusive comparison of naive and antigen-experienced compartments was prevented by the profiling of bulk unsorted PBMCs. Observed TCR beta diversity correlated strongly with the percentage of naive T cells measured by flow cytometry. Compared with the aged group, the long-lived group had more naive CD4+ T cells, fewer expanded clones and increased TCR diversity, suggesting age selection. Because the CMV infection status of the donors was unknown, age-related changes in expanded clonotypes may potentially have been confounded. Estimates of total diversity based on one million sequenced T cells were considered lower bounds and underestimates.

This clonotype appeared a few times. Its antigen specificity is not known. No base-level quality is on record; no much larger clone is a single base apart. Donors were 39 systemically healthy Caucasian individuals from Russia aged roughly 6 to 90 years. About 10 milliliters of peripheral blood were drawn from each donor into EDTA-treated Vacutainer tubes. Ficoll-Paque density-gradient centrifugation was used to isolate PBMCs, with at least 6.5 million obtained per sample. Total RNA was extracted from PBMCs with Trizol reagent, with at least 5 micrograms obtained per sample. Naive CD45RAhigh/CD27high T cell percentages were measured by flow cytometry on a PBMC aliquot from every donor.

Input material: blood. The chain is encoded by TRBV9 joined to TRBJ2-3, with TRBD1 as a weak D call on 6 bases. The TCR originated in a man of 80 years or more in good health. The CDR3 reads CASSPPDSLTDTQYF. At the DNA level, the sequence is TGTGCCAGCAGCCCACCGGACAGTCTTACAGATACGCAGTATTTT.